This entry features one TCR beta chain sequence. Its antigen remains unknown. Produced via immunoSEQ multiplex PCR; TCRdb's table is partial and in-frame only. The sample lists about 33,000 clones; 85% to 90% were seen once. The record originates from a study of T cells in localized non-small cell lung cancer. General study points: Uninvolved nearby lung showed the greatest T cell clonality, exceeding that found in tumor.

The germline CDR1 and CDR2 sequences are SGHDT and YYEEEE. Trimming removed 3 bases from V and 9 bases from J, with 19 bases in between. This CDR3 has 15 residues. The sequenced sample was peripheral blood, obtained before any cancer treatment. The chain recombines TRBV5-6 with TRBJ2-1; maybe TRBD1 (6 bases). This TCR came from a man aged 40 to 70 with stage I lung adenocarcinoma. The DNA for the CDR3 is TGTGCCAGCAGCTCCGCCAAGATAAACAGGGTTGAGCAGTTCTTC. This encodes CASSSAKINRVEQFF.